This T cell receptor beta chain is from a study of neurological immune-mediated disorders. The CDR3 spans 16 residues. V lost 3 bases and J 0 bases, leaving 14 bases between the germline ends. Study results and caveats: HTLV-1-associated myelopathy displayed the greatest TCR clonal expansion, and multiple sclerosis exhibited the smallest, lower than that of healthy controls. CDR3 amino acid sequences of expanded clones were not shared across subjects, a result suggesting private repertoires in all groups.

This clonotype has at least ten counts. Its matching antigen is unknown. The cDNA was synthesized by means of template-switch 5'RACE, which was carried out with 10-nucleotide random UMIs. One entry per CDR3 protein results from TCRdb running MiXCR on the 5' RACE reads. The table has 25,000 to 35,000 distinct CDR3 sequences, roughly 12% seen once. The unsorted libraries were generated from a total of 2 million PBMCs, which had been stored in RNAlater at -80 C. This TCR came from a woman aged 60-70 years in good health. The specimen was PBMCs. The V call is TRBV12-3 or TRBV12-4, the J call TRBJ1-1; D possibly corresponds to TRBD1 (6 bases). CDR3 region: CASSLGGRHMNTEAFF. CDR3 in DNA: TGTGCCAGCAGTTTGGGGGGCAGGCACATGAACACTGAAGCTTTCTTT.